The 27 T cell receptor beta chains reported below all come from one sample, sequenced in a study of cytomegalovirus exposure and HLA in healthy donors. Sequenced by immunoSEQ multiplex PCR; TCRdb stores in-frame clones only, minus some. The data contain 50,000 to 70,000 clones, about 95% of them singletons. The sample taken for sequencing was PBMCs. The receptor set was obtained from a young woman in good health and CMV-seropositive.

The rearrangement joins TRBV7-9 to TRBJ1-1; possible D gene TRBD1, 6 bases. The CDR3 extends over 13 amino acids. The V and J ends lost 5 bases and 4 bases respectively, with 11 bases between them. Germline CDR1 SEHNR, CDR2 FQNEAQ (reference sequence). CDR3 sequence: CASSIRGGTEAFF. As DNA, the CDR3 is TGTGCCAGCAGCATCAGGGGCGGCACTGAAGCTTTCTTT.

The chain links TRBV6-4 to TRBJ2-2, with 11 bases identical to TRBD1. The trim removed 4 bases at V and 5 bases at J, leaving 6 bases unmatched. CDR3 size: 16 residues. Germline V gene lookup returns CDR1 MRHNA and CDR2 SNTAGT. CDR3 region: CASSVYGQGATGELFF. CDR3 nucleotide sequence: TGTGCCAGCAGTGTATATGGACAGGGGGCGACCGGGGAGCTGTTTTTT.

The chain joins TRBV18 to TRBJ2-1; 9 nucleotides align to TRBD2. Trimming at V came to 6 bases and at J to 2 bases, leaving 8 bases not matched to a gene. Germline V lookup: CDR1 KGHSH, CDR2 LQKENI. The CDR3 contains 16 residues. This chain's CDR3 is CASSPAVAGAYNEQFF. CDR3 in DNA: TGTGCCAGCTCCCCTGCAGTAGCGGGGGCCTACAATGAGCAGTTCTTC. The entire variable domain, with the rest obtained from reference TRBV18 and TRBJ2-1, is as follows: NAGVMQNPRHLVRRRGQEARLRCSPMKGHSHVYWYRQLPEEGLKFMVYLQKENIIDESGMPKERFSAEFPKEGPSILRIQQVVRGDSAAYFCASSPAVAGAYNEQFFGPGTRLTVL.

CDR3 amino acids: CASSKGQVLKGETQYF. CDR3 DNA sequence: TGTGCCAGCAGCAAGGGACAGGTCCTAAAAGGGGAGACCCAGTACTTC. The chain uses TRBV7-9 and TRBJ2-5; 8 nucleotides agree with TRBD1. This CDR3 region has 16 residues. Germline V gives CDR1 SEHNR, CDR2 FQNEAQ (reference sequence). J was trimmed by 5 bases and V by 5 bases; bases with no gene match: 13.

The chain is built from TRBV5-1 and TRBJ1-1; D remains ambiguous. This CDR3 is 13 amino acids long. Germline loops: CDR1 SGHRS, CDR2 YFSETQ. V was trimmed by 0 bases and J by 6 bases, leaving 9 bases between them. CDR3 residues: CASSLGVSAEAFF. CDR3 nucleotides: TGCGCCAGCAGCTTGGGCGTTTCGGCTGAAGCTTTCTTT.

V and J are TRBV5-1 and TRBJ2-7; TRBD2 is a possible D gene (6 bases). The CDR3 consists of 16 residues. CDR1 and CDR2 (germline): SGHRS, YFSETQ. Trimming removed 3 bases at V and 0 bases at J, with 16 bases between. This CDR3 is CASSWRDVGSSYEQYF. In DNA form, the CDR3 reads TGCGCCAGCAGCTGGAGGGACGTGGGAAGCTCCTACGAGCAGTACTTC.

The rearrangement uses TRBV4-3 and TRBJ2-3; 8 positions match TRBD2. The CDR3 runs to 15 residues. V dropped 3 bases and J dropped 4; count of bases not matched to a gene: 6. Germline CDR1 is LGHNA and CDR2 is YSLEER. For the CDR3, the DNA is TGCGCCAGCAGCCAGACGGGGGGGGCGGCAGATACGCAGTATTTT. It translates to CASSQTGGAADTQYF.

The V gene is TRBV29-1, the J gene TRBJ2-5; 8 nucleotides align to TRBD2. The CDR3 has 16 residues. V lost 6 bases and J lost 5; bases outside the gene matches: 17. Germline V gives CDR1 SQVTM, CDR2 ANQGSEA. The CDR3 DNA reads as TGCAGCGTGGGAACTAGACGGGAGGGCCCTGGGGAGACCCAGTACTTC. Its translation is CSVGTRREGPGETQYF.

This clone was seen just once. The chain joins TRBV5-4 to TRBJ1-2; 9 nucleotides match TRBD1. In germline, CDR1 is SGHNT, CDR2 YYREEE (reference sequence). V was pared by 0 bases and J by 5 bases, with 2 bases of the junction left unmatched. The CDR3 covers 14 residues. The CDR3 nucleotides read TGTGCCAGCAGCTTGGTGGGGACAGGGTATGGCTACACCTTC. Translating it yields CASSLVGTGYGYTF.

V gene TRBV10-3 combines with J gene TRBJ2-1; D is unresolved. The CDR3 covers 13 residues. Germline CDR1 ENHRY, CDR2 SYGVKD. V lost 3 bases to trimming and J lost 8 bases, with 11 bases between them. The CDR3 bases are TGTGCCATCAGTGATGGTGAACCAGATGAGCAGTTCTTC. Residues: CAISDGEPDEQFF.

The chain carries TRBV18 and TRBJ2-5; D perhaps matches TRBD1 (7 bases). Trimming took 1 base from V and 8 from J, leaving 11 bases between them. Germline CDR1 KGHSH, CDR2 LQKENI. The CDR3 extends over 13 amino acids. CDR3 protein: CASSPLGGGTQYF. The CDR3 nucleotides read TGTGCCAGCTCACCACTAGGAGGGGGCACCCAGTACTTC. The full variable domain, completed using reference TRBV18 and TRBJ2-5, is NAGVMQNPRHLVRRRGQEARLRCSPMKGHSHVYWYRQLPEEGLKFMVYLQKENIIDESGMPKERFSAEFPKEGPSILRIQQVVRGDSAAYFCASSPLGGGTQYFGPGTRLLVL.

The chain couples TRBV7-7 to TRBJ2-7; tentative D call: TRBD1 (5 bases). The CDR3 has 13 amino acids. CDR1 is SSHAT and CDR2 is FNYEAQ in the germline V gene (reference sequence). CDR3 in amino acids: CASSKQVGLEQYF. The CDR3 coding sequence is TGTGCTAGCTCTAAACAGGTGGGGCTCGAGCAGTACTTC.

V gene TRBV19 combines with J gene TRBJ2-3, with 7 nucleotides matching TRBD2. Germline assignment: CDR1 LNHDA and CDR2 SQIVND (reference sequence). This CDR3 has 14 amino acids. With 7 bases clipped from V and 4 bases from J, the junction kept 8 bases outside the gene matches. The CDR3 nucleotides are TGTGCCAGTACGCCGGGAGGAGGCGCAGATACGCAGTATTTT. Residues: CASTPGGGADTQYF.

The V gene is TRBV7-9, the J gene TRBJ2-2, with 8 bases aligning to TRBD2. The germline gives CDR1 SEHNR, CDR2 FQNEAQ (reference sequence). The J segment lost 1 base and the V segment lost 6 bases, leaving 10 bases of the junction unmatched. CDR3 length equals 17 residues. The CDR3 DNA reads as TGTGCCAGCAGTCATAATCGCGGGGGGTTGAACACCGGGGAGCTGTTTTTT. Translation gives CASSHNRGGLNTGELFF.

With respect to this clone: Germline and junction disagree at one end, which may indicate a read error. The chain carries TRBV5-1 and TRBJ2-7; TRBD1 aligns across 9 bases. Germline values: CDR1 SGHRS, CDR2 YFSETQ. The CDR3 sequence is 15 residues long. This CDR3 is CVSSLEGQGGDEQYF. The CDR3 coding sequence is TGCGTCAGCAGCTTGGAGGGACAGGGTGGGGACGAGCAGTACTTC. The entire variable domain, with the rest obtained from reference TRBV5-1 and TRBJ2-7, is as follows: KAGVTQTPRYLIKTRGQQVTLSCSPISGHRSVSWYQQTPGQGLQFLFEYFSETQRNKGNFPGRFSGRQFSNSRSEMNVSTLELGDSALYLCVSSLEGQGGDEQYFGPGTRLTVT.

This rearrangement joins TRBV19 to TRBJ1-6; D ambiguous. The CDR3 runs 14 residues. V lost 4 bases to trimming and J lost 9 bases, with 13 bases between them. Germline values: CDR1 LNHDA, CDR2 SQIVND (reference sequence). The CDR3 loop is CASSRLARGSPLHF. The CDR3 DNA is TGTGCCAGTAGTAGGCTCGCCCGGGGTTCACCCCTCCACTTT.

The chain links TRBV4-1 to TRBJ1-1; D may be TRBD1 (6 bases). Trimming removed 1 base from V and 0 bases from J, with 12 bases in between. This CDR3 comprises 16 residues. The V gene's germline CDR1 is MGHRA and CDR2 YSYEKL. The CDR3 DNA sequence: TGCGCCAGCAGCCAAGTGGGGGGGCGGATGAACACTGAAGCTTTCTTT. Its protein is CASSQVGGRMNTEAFF.

The gene calls are TRBV4-2 and TRBJ2-1, with 9 bases matching TRBD2. The CDR3 has 17 amino acids. J gave up 5 bases and V 0 bases, and 8 bases lay outside the gene matches. CDR1 LGHNA and CDR2 YNFKEQ come from the germline V gene. The CDR3 DNA is TGTGCCAGCAGCCAAGAGGTGAGCCTAGCGGGAAACAATGAGCAGTTCTTC. It specifies CASSQEVSLAGNNEQFF.

J is TRBJ1-1 and V is TRBV19; D is ambiguous. Looked up from germline, CDR1 is LNHDA and CDR2 is SQIVND (reference sequence). CDR3 length: 15 amino acids. V was shortened by 2 bases and J by 0 bases, with 10 bases between the two germline ends. The CDR3 loop is CASSIMAVMNTEAFF. The CDR3 DNA reads TGTGCCAGTAGTATAATGGCGGTCATGAACACTGAAGCTTTCTTT.

This clone occurred once. V is TRBV5-1 and J is TRBJ2-1; 9 nucleotides line up with TRBD2. The germline CDR1 and CDR2 sequences are SGHRS and YFSETQ. J lost 4 bases, V lost 0 bases, and 23 bases had no gene match. The CDR3 contains 22 residues. The CDR3 region is CASSLGGPSGTTWMERYNEQFF. CDR3 bases: TGCGCCAGCAGCTTGGGAGGGCCTAGCGGGACCACGTGGATGGAGAGGTACAATGAGCAGTTCTTC.

The V and J genes are TRBV30 and TRBJ2-1, with 7 bases fitting TRBD2. Germline values: CDR1 GTSNPN, CDR2 SVGIG (reference sequence). The CDR3 loop spans 16 amino acids. With 3 bases clipped from V and 0 bases from J, the junction kept 8 bases outside the gene matches. The CDR3 nucleotides read TGTGCCTGGAGGATAGGCTTAGCGGGCTCCTACAATGAGCAGTTCTTC. It specifies CAWRIGLAGSYNEQFF.

The chain recombines TRBV27 with TRBJ1-4; no definite D call. Trimming pared 4 bases from V and 8 bases from J, leaving 8 bases between. The CDR3 contains 12 residues. From germline, CDR1 is MNHEY and CDR2 SMNVEV (reference sequence). For the CDR3, the DNA is TGTGCCAGCAGTTCCGCCGGGGAAAAACTGTTTTTT. Its translation is CASSSAGEKLFF.

CDR3 in DNA: TGTGCCAGTAGTTGGGGCAGCGCTAATTCACCCCTCCACTTT. This codes for CASSWGSANSPLHF. The chain recombines TRBV19 with TRBJ1-6, with a weak D call TRBD1 (5 bases). The CDR3 contains 14 residues. Germline V lookup: CDR1 LNHDA, CDR2 SQIVND (reference sequence). The V and J ends lost 5 bases and 6 bases respectively, with 11 bases between them.

The chain joins TRBV21-1 to TRBJ2-5; TRBD2 was called by the table and not checked on the DNA. TRBV21-1 is annotated as a pseudogene. This CDR3 is 10 amino acids long. The CDR3 DNA is TGTGCCAGCCGGAGGGAGACCCAGTACTTC. Protein: CASRRETQYF.

This clone has only one observation. The genes are TRBV29-1 and TRBJ2-7; tentative D call: TRBD1 (6 bases). This CDR3 comprises 14 residues. Between the trimmed V and J ends, which lost 0 bases and 1 base, there was a span of 10 bases. CDR1 is SQVTM, CDR2 ANQGSEA, per germline. The CDR3 coding sequence is TGCAGCGTTGAAGATGGAAGGGGGTCCTACGAGCAGTACTTC. This gives the protein CSVEDGRGSYEQYF.

This sequence joins TRBV28 and TRBJ1-1; D not resolved. CDR3 size: 13 residues. Germline V gives CDR1 MDHEN, CDR2 SYDVKM. V lost 11 bases and J 0 bases, leaving 13 bases between the germline ends. Here the CDR3 DNA reads TGTGCCCACTCTCGGGAGTTGAACACTGAAGCTTTCTTT. This codes for CAHSRELNTEAFF.

The gene calls are TRBV7-9 and TRBJ2-7; 8 bases map to TRBD2. The CDR3 totals 14 residues. V was clipped by 5 bases and J by 2 bases; unmatched bases: 5. Germline CDR1 and CDR2: SEHNR and FQNEAQ (reference sequence). This chain's CDR3 is CASSPGGETYEQYF. In DNA, the CDR3 is TGTGCCAGCAGCCCCGGGGGGGAGACCTACGAGCAGTACTTC. The variable domain in full, with the rest retrieved from reference TRBV7-9 and TRBJ2-7, is DTGVSQNPRHKITKRGQNVTFRCDPISEHNRLYWYRQTLGQGPEFLTYFQNEAQLEKSRLLSDRFSAERPKGSFSTLEIQRTEQGDSAMYLCASSPGGETYEQYFGPGTRLTVT.